The TCR beta chain under discussion was sequenced for a study of graft-versus-host responses after intestinal transplantation. On the study more broadly: Anti-thymocyte globulin was used for induction in all recipients, who then took tacrolimus and steroids for about three years.

Study results and limitations: Researchers found peak circulating GvH clone levels linked to early post-transplant HvG declines.

Sequencing used immunoSEQ multiplex PCR; TCRdb keeps in-frame clones, though not all of them. Of around 17,000 clones listed, roughly 82% are singletons. Lymphocytes (intraepithelial and lamina propria) were released by processing the graft tissue. A remark on this clone: What it recognizes is unknown.

V lost 6 bases to trimming and J lost 3 bases, with 6 bases between them. The CDR3 runs to 11 residues. Germline V gene data show CDR1 as MRHNA and CDR2 as SNTAGT. This clonotype originated in a human patient who received an intestinal transplant, so some T cells may come from the graft donor. The specimen was ileum tissue, collected 17 days after transplant. The J gene is TRBJ2-7, the V gene TRBV6-4; either TRBD1 or TRBD2 may fit D (5 bases each). In nucleotides, the CDR3 is TGTGCCAGCAGGGGGGACTACGAGCAGTACTTC. Encoded protein: CASRGDYEQYF.